This record concerns one TCR beta chain sequence. Original processing notes: Reference gene primers were amplified, and this amplification served to estimate nucleated cell counts. Method: immunoSEQ multiplex PCR; TCRdb's copy keeps in-frame clones and lacks some. V, J and clone size are those of that table, while D and trimming were read from the DNA. This repertoire shows 120,000 or so clones, about 80% found once; its top ten account for 16%. These data are taken from a study of blood T cell repertoires in COVID-19. Study-level background: The United States, Italy and Spain supplied acute and convalescent COVID-19 samples. From T cells, B-cell-depleted T cells, or PBMCs came the material, which was cDNA or gDNA.

Trimming removed 3 bases from V and 10 bases from J; junction bases left unmatched: 11. The germline V gene encodes CDR1 GTSNPN and CDR2 SVGIG (reference sequence). The CDR3 runs to 15 residues. This rearrangement joins TRBV30 to TRBJ1-6; TRBD1 aligns across 8 bases. Source material: peripheral blood. The receptor was isolated from a woman in her fifties or sixties with acute or convalescent COVID-19. CDR3 DNA: TGTGCCTGGAGGATAAGCGGACAGGGTGGATCACCCCTCCACTTT. It is translated as CAWRISGQGGSPLHF.